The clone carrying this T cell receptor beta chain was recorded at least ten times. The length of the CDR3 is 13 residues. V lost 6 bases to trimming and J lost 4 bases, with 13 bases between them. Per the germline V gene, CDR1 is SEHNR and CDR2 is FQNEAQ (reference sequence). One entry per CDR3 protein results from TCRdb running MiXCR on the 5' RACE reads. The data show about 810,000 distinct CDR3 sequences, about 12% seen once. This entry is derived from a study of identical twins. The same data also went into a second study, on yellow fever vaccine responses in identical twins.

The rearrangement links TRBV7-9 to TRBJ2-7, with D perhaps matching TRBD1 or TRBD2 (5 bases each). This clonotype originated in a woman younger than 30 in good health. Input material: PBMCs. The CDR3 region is CASRAGDGYEQYF. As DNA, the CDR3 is TGTGCCAGCAGAGCCGGGGACGGTTACGAGCAGTACTTC.